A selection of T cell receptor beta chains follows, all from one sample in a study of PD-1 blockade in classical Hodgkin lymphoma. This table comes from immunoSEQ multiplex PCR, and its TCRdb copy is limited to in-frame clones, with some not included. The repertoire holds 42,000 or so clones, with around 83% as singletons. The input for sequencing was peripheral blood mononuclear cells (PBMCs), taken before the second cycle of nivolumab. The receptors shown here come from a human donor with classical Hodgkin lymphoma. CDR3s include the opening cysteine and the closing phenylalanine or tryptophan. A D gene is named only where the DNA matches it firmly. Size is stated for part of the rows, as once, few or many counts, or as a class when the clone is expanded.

TGTGCCAGCAGCCAACCCGGGGGCGTGGGCACAGATACGCAGTATTTT CASSQPGGVGTDTQYF NA 16 TRBJ2-3 TRBV7-2 NA
TGTGCCAGCAGCCCCCTAGCGGGGGGGCCGACAGATACGCAGTATTTT CASSPLAGGPTDTQYF TRBD2 16 TRBJ2-3 TRBV7-3 NA
TGTGCCAGCAGTCACCAGGGGCTAGCCTACGAGCAGTACTTC CASSHQGLAYEQYF NA 14 TRBJ2-7 TRBV27 NA
TGTGCCAGCAGCTCTAAAGGGGTTACCCATGGCTACACCTTC CASSSKGVTHGYTF NA 14 TRBJ1-2 TRBV5-8 NA
TGTGCCAGCAGCGTGCGGGGTGGCACAGATACGCAGTATTTT CASSVRGGTDTQYF NA 14 TRBJ2-3 TRBV9 NA
TGTGCCAGCTCACGCCTAGCGGGGGCAACTCAAGAGACCCAGTACTTC CASSRLAGATQETQYF TRBD2 16 TRBJ2-5 TRBV18 NA
TGTGCCAGTAGTAGGGGGGGCGACTATGGCTACACCTTC CASSRGGDYGYTF NA 13 TRBJ1-2 TRBV19 once
TGTGCCAGCAGTTTGGACGGAATAGTGGACGAGCAGTACTTC CASSLDGIVDEQYF NA 14 TRBJ2-7 TRBV6-5 NA
TGTGCCAGCAGTTTACCGGGGACAGGGAATGGCTACACCTTC CASSLPGTGNGYTF TRBD1 14 TRBJ1-2 TRBV28 NA
TGTGCCAGCAGCTTGACTAGCGGGGGCGTGTACCAAGAGACCCAGTACTTC CASSLTSGGVYQETQYF TRBD2 17 TRBJ2-5 TRBV7-9 once
TGTGCCAGCAGCTTAGGTCCAGGTTATGGCTACACCTTC CASSLGPGYGYTF NA 13 TRBJ1-2 TRBV7-2 NA
TGTGCCAGCAGCCCGACAGGGGCCCACATTCAGTACTTC CASSPTGAHIQYF TRBD1 13 TRBJ2-4 TRBV5-6 NA
TGTGCCAGCAGCGCGGGACTAGCGGGATACACTAGCACAGATACGCAGTATTTT CASSAGLAGYTSTDTQYF TRBD2 18 TRBJ2-3 TRBV9 NA
TGTGCCAGCAGTAACGGGAGACGGGGGGAGGAGTATTTT CASSNGRRGEEYF TRBD2 13 TRBJ2-3 TRBV11-2 NA
TGTGCCAGCAGCTTAATCGAGGGGGGGCCAATCGAGCAGTACTTC CASSLIEGGPIEQYF NA 15 TRBJ2-7 TRBV11-1 few
TGTGCCAGCAGTTACAACGTTATTACTGACTATGGCTACACCTTC CASSYNVITDYGYTF NA 15 TRBJ1-2 TRBV6-5 NA
TGTGCCAGCAGTGCGGGTCAGGGGTCTGGGGCCAACGTCCTGACTTTC CASSAGQGSGANVLTF NA 16 TRBJ2-6 TRBV6-1 NA
TGTGCCAGCAGTGAATTCACCGGGACCTCTAATGAAAAACTGTTTTTT CASSEFTGTSNEKLFF NA 16 TRBJ1-4 TRBV9 NA
TGTGCCAGCAGTTTAGGTCTAGCGGGAGGGTTAAGGCAGTACTTC CASSLGLAGGLRQYF TRBD2 15 TRBJ2-7 TRBV28 NA
TGTGCCAGCAGCTTATTAGGCTACAGGACCTACGAGCAGTACTTC CASSLLGYRTYEQYF NA 15 TRBJ2-7 TRBV7-8 NA
TGCGCCAGCAGCGCTGGACAGAGTCGCTACGAGCAGTACTTC CASSAGQSRYEQYF NA 14 TRBJ2-7 TRBV5-1 NA
TGTGCCAGCAGACAGGGGAGCGGGAGGGGTTACAATGAGCAGTTCTTC CASRQGSGRGYNEQFF TRBD2 16 TRBJ2-1 TRBV27 NA
TGTGCCAGCAGTTGGGGGGACAGGGGGCAGCCCCAGCATTTT CASSWGDRGQPQHF TRBD1 14 TRBJ1-5 TRBV6-5 NA
TGTGCCAGCAGTTCTCCGGGACAAACCTACGAGCAGTACTTC CASSSPGQTYEQYF NA 14 TRBJ2-7 TRBV27 NA
TGTGCCAGCAGTTCACCCGACGGGTCCTACGAGCAGTACTTC CASSSPDGSYEQYF NA 14 TRBJ2-7 TRBV28 NA
TGTGCCAGCAGCTTAATGACGACTAGCGGGAGAGGATACGAGCAGTACTTC CASSLMTTSGRGYEQYF TRBD2 17 TRBJ2-7 TRBV7-9 NA
TGTGCCAGCAGCGGGATCGTCTCCTACAATGAGCAGTTCTTC CASSGIVSYNEQFF NA 14 TRBJ2-1 TRBV2 NA
TGTGCCAGCAGGGTGAGCCAAGAGACCCAGTACTTC CASRVSQETQYF NA 12 TRBJ2-5 TRBV6-1 NA
TGCGCCAGCCTGCGGGAGGGTAGTTACGAGCAGTACTTC CASLREGSYEQYF TRBD2 13 TRBJ2-7 TRBV5-1 NA
TGTGCCAGCAGCCGGGAGGTGAATGAAAAACTGTTTTTT CASSREVNEKLFF NA 13 TRBJ1-4 TRBV6-4 NA
TGTGCCAGCAGTGCACCCTCGGGGGCACCAAGGGTTGGAGACTTC CASSAPSGAPRVGDF NA 15 TRBJ1-2 TRBV6-1 few
TGTGCCAGCAGCTTGGGTTTAGGGGAAAGCTATGGCTACACCTTC CASSLGLGESYGYTF NA 15 TRBJ1-2 TRBV5-8 NA
TGTGCCAGCAGCGTAGGGTGGGGGCCGAACACCGGGGAGCTGTTTTTT CASSVGWGPNTGELFF NA 16 TRBJ2-2 TRBV9 NA